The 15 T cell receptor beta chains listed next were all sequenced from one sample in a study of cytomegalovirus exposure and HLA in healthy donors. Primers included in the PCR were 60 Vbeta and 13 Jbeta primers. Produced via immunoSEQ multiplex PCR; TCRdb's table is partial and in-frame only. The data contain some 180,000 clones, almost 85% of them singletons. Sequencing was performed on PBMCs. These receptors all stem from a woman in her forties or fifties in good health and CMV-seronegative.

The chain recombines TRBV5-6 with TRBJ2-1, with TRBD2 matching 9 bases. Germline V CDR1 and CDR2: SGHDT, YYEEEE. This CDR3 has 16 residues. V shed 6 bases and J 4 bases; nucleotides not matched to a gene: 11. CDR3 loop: CASTALGLAIYNEQFF. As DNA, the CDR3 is TGTGCCAGCACGGCGCTCGGACTAGCGATATACAATGAGCAGTTCTTC.

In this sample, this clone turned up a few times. The CDR3 loop reads CASSSVVLQETQYF. The DNA of the CDR3 is TGTGCCAGCTCTTCGGTGGTGCTCCAAGAGACCCAGTACTTC. This chain uses TRBV18 with TRBJ2-5; D unresolved. The CDR3 spans 14 residues. With 6 bases removed from V and 1 base from J, the gap between germline ends came to 12 bases. Looked up from germline, CDR1 is KGHSH and CDR2 is LQKENI.

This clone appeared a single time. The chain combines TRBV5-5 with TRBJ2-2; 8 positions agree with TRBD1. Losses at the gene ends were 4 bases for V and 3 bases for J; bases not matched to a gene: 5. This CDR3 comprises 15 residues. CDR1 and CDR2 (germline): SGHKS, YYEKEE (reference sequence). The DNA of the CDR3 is TGTGCCAGCAGCGCCGGGACAGGACACACCGGGGAGCTGTTTTTT. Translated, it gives CASSAGTGHTGELFF.

CDR3 protein: CSVESRRGTVNTGELFF. DNA for the CDR3: TGCAGCGTTGAAAGTCGTAGGGGGACGGTGAACACCGGGGAGCTGTTTTTT. This chain links TRBV29-1 with TRBJ2-2; D perhaps matches TRBD1 (6 bases). V shed 2 bases and J shed 1 base, with 17 bases lying between them. Germline V gene data show CDR1 as SQVTM and CDR2 as ANQGSEA. This CDR3 has 17 amino acids.

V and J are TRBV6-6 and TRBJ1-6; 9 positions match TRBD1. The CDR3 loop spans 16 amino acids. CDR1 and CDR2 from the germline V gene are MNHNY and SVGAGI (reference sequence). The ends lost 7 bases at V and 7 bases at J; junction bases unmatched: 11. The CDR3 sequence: CASTSGNTGGNSPLHF. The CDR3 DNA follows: TGTGCCAGCACCTCCGGAAATACAGGGGGCAATTCACCCCTCCACTTT.

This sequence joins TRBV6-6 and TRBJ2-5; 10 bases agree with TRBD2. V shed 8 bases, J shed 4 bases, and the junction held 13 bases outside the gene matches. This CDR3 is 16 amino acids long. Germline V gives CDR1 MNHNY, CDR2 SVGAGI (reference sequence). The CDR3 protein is CASRQRGLAGAETQYF. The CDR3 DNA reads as TGTGCCAGCCGCCAGAGAGGGCTAGCGGGAGCAGAGACCCAGTACTTC.

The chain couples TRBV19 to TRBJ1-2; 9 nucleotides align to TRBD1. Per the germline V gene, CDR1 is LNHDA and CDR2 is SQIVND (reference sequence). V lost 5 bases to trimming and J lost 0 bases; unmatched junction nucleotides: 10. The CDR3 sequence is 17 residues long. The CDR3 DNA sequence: TGTGCCAGTAGTTCCAGGGACAGGGTTGGCACTAACTATGGCTACACCTTC. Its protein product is CASSSRDRVGTNYGYTF. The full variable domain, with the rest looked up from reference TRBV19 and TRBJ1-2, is DGGITQSPKYLFRKEGQNVTLSCEQNLNHDAMYWYRQDPGQGLRLIYYSQIVNDFQKGDIAEGYSVSREKKESFPLTVTSAQKNPTAFYLCASSSRDRVGTNYGYTFGSGTRLTVV.

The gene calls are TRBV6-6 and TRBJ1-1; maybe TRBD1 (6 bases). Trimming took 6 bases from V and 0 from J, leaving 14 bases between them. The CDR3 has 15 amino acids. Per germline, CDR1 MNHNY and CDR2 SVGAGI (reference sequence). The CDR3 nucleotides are TGTGCCAGCAGGAAACCCGGGACACTGAACACTGAAGCTTTCTTT. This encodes CASRKPGTLNTEAFF.

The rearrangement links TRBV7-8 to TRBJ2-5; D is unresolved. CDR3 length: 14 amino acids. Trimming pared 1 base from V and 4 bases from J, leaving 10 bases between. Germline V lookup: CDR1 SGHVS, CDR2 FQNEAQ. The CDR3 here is CASSLGGAGETQYF. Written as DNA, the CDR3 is TGTGCCAGCAGCTTAGGTGGAGCCGGAGAGACCCAGTACTTC.

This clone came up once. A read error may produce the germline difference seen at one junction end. This CDR3 is CANSSTDGPYEQYF. For the CDR3, the DNA is TGTGCCAACAGTTCAACAGATGGGCCCTACGAGCAGTACTTC. The chain carries TRBV6-6 and TRBJ2-7; no clear D. Germline V gene sequence: CDR1 MNHNY, CDR2 SVGAGI (reference sequence). CDR3 length: 14 residues.

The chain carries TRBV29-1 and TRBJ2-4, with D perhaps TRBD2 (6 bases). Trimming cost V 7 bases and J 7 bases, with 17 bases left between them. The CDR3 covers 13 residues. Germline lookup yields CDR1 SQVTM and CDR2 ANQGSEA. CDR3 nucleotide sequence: TGCAGCGCTAGCGAGGGTCGGGGGAACATTCAGTACTTC. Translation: CSASEGRGNIQYF.

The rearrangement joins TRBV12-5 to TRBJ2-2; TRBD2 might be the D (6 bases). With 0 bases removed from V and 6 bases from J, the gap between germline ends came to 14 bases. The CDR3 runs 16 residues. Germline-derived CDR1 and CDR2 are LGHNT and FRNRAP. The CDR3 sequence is CASGLVHGRGSGELFF. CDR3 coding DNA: TGTGCTAGTGGTTTGGTTCACGGGAGAGGCTCCGGGGAGCTGTTTTTT.

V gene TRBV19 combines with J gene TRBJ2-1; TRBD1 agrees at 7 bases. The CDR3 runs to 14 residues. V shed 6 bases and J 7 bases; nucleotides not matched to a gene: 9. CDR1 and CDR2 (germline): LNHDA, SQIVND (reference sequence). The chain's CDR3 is CASSRGTALNEQFF. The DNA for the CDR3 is TGTGCCAGTAGCCGAGGGACAGCGCTTAATGAGCAGTTCTTC.

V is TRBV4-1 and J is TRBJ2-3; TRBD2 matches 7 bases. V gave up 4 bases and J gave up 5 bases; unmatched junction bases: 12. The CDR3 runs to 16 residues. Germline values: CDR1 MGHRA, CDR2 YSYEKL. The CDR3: CASSPRGRAQGDTQYF. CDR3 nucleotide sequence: TGCGCCAGCAGCCCCCGAGGGAGGGCCCAGGGAGATACGCAGTATTTT.

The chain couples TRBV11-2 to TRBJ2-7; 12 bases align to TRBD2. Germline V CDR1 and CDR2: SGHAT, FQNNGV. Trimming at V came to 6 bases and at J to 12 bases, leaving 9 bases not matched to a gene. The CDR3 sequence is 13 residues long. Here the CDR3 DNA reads TGTGCCAGCAGTTCTAGGACTAGCGGGATTATGTACTTC. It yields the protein CASSSRTSGIMYF.